One sample yielded the 31 T cell receptor beta chains listed below, sequenced in a study of low-dose radiotherapy and immunotherapy resistance in tumors. TRAV and TRBV primers primed cDNA for both TCRalpha and TCRbeta. The PCR that amplified TCRs ran for approximately 20 cycles, relying on a constant-region primer and a V-primer adapter. TCRdb itself ran the reads through MiXCR, one entry per CDR3 protein. The sample yields 75,000 to 95,000 distinct CDR3 sequences, 20% to 25% seen once. Stated time point: after trial treatment. The sample's treatment: LDRT plus nivolumab, ipilimumab, low-dose cyclophosphamide and aspirin (RACIN trial). Sequencing used PBMCs, obtained after low-dose radiotherapy plus immunotherapy. These receptor sequences come from a female donor with ovarian cancer.

Many counts were recorded for this clonotype. The chain employs TRBV7-9 and TRBJ2-7; TRBD2 matches 7 bases. Germline V gene sequence: CDR1 SEHNR, CDR2 FQNEAQ (reference sequence). This CDR3 is 16 amino acids long. Losses at the gene ends were 4 bases for V and 0 bases for J; bases not matched to a gene: 9. The CDR3 region has the DNA TGTGCCAGCAGCTCCTTTCTCGGGGGGACCTCCTACGAGCAGTACTTC. Translating it yields CASSSFLGGTSYEQYF.

In its sample, this clonotype was seen many times. This chain connects TRBV19 to TRBJ2-1; 11 bases agree with TRBD2. CDR3 length: 16 amino acids. Germline V lookup: CDR1 LNHDA, CDR2 SQIVND (reference sequence). J lost 5 bases, V lost 5 bases, and 8 bases had no gene match. This CDR3 is CASSAKTSGVNNEQFF. The CDR3 coding sequence is TGTGCCAGTAGTGCTAAGACTAGCGGGGTAAACAATGAGCAGTTCTTC.

This clonotype was detected ten times or more. The rearrangement uses TRBV9 and TRBJ1-1; D is unclear. Germline CDR1 is SGDLS and CDR2 is YYNGEE. The ends were cut back, 4 bases at V and 0 bases at J, with 7 bases in the middle. This CDR3 comprises 13 residues. CDR3 loop: CASSSQMNTEAFF. For the CDR3, the DNA is TGTGCCAGCAGCTCACAGATGAACACTGAAGCTTTCTTT.

This clonotype was recorded at least ten times. The chain carries TRBV11-3 and TRBJ1-1, with D uncertain. Germline V CDR1 and CDR2: SGHNT, YENEEA. Trimming cost V 5 bases and J 0 bases, with 13 bases left between them. There are 15 residues in the CDR3. The CDR3 spells CASSVSRSMNTEAFF. DNA for the CDR3: TGTGCCAGCAGCGTCAGCAGAAGCATGAACACTGAAGCTTTCTTT.

This clonotype was observed many times. This chain joins TRBV29-1 and TRBJ2-3; 7 nucleotides agree with TRBD1. In germline, CDR1 is SQVTM, CDR2 ANQGSEA. Trimming took 0 bases from V and 7 from J; bases not matched to a gene: 7. The CDR3 is 14 amino acids. The CDR3 protein is CSVEDRDSINTQYF. The CDR3 DNA follows: TGCAGCGTTGAAGATCGGGACAGCATAAATACGCAGTATTTT.

This clonotype has only a few counts. The chain is built from TRBV2 and TRBJ2-1; TRBD1 matches at 11 bases. Germline CDR1 reads SNHLY; CDR2 reads FYNNEI. The CDR3 loop spans 15 amino acids. Losses at the gene ends were 8 bases for V and 7 bases for J; bases not matched to a gene: 10. CDR3 sequence reads: CASGQGASGGNEQFF. CDR3 nucleotides: TGTGCCAGCGGACAGGGGGCTTCTGGCGGGAATGAGCAGTTCTTC. The variable domain in full, completed from reference TRBV2 and TRBJ2-1, reads EPEVTQTPSHQVTQMGQEVILRCVPISNHLYFYWYRQILGQKVEFLVSFYNNEISEKSEIFDDQFSVERPDGSNFTLKIRSTKLEDSAMYFCASGQGASGGNEQFFGPGTRLTVL.

This clonotype showed up many times. The chain employs TRBV20-1 and TRBJ1-3, with 11 bases fitting TRBD1. CDR3 length: 14 amino acids. The germline gives CDR1 DFQATT, CDR2 SNEGSKA (reference sequence). Losses at the gene ends were 1 base for V and 10 bases for J; bases not matched to a gene: 6. The CDR3, as DNA: TGCAGTGCTAGAGGACAAGGACAGGGGGCAACCATATATTTT. Protein sequence: CSARGQGQGATIYF.

This sequence joins TRBV7-9 and TRBJ1-2; D may be TRBD1 (5 bases). The V gene's germline CDR1 is SEHNR and CDR2 FQNEAQ (reference sequence). The CDR3 extends over 11 amino acids. With 6 bases removed from V and 8 bases from J, the gap between germline ends came to 10 bases. CDR3 nucleotide sequence: TGTGCCAGCAGGACGCAGGGCGGCTACACCTTC. This encodes CASRTQGGYTF.

This clonotype showed up many times. The chain couples TRBV6-5 to TRBJ2-5; 7 nucleotides line up with TRBD1. Per germline, CDR1 MNHEY and CDR2 SVGAGI. V shed 4 bases, J shed 7 bases, and the junction held 9 bases outside the gene matches. The CDR3 has 14 residues. The CDR3 protein is CASSWDSGPGTQYF. The CDR3 DNA reads TGTGCCAGCAGTTGGGACAGTGGCCCTGGGACCCAGTACTTC.

This clonotype was observed a few times. V gene TRBV19 combines with J gene TRBJ2-7; D gene ambiguous. Looked up from germline, CDR1 is LNHDA and CDR2 is SQIVND (reference sequence). This CDR3 contains 14 residues. V dropped 3 bases and J dropped 5 bases, with 14 bases sitting between them. The CDR3 sequence is CASSMNRAYDEQYF. Written as DNA, the CDR3 is TGTGCCAGTAGTATGAACAGAGCGTACGACGAGCAGTACTTC.

CDR3 in DNA: TGTGCCAGTAGGACGACAGGACGAAACACTGAAGCTTTCTTT. It encodes CASRTTGRNTEAFF. This chain connects TRBV19 to TRBJ1-1, with D tentatively TRBD1 (6 bases). CDR3 length equals 14 residues. Trimming took 6 bases from V and 2 from J, leaving 13 bases between them. Germline V gene sequence: CDR1 LNHDA, CDR2 SQIVND (reference sequence).

This clonotype was seen at least ten times. The chain links TRBV20-1 to TRBJ1-1, with D uncertain. The CDR3 consists of 14 residues. The germline V and J ends were trimmed by 5 bases and 1 base, with 14 bases remaining between them. Germline V CDR1 and CDR2: DFQATT, SNEGSKA (reference sequence). CDR3: CSALAGPKNTEAFF. CDR3 coding DNA: TGCAGTGCTCTCGCGGGTCCGAAGAACACTGAAGCTTTCTTT.

This clonotype came up many times. The chain joins TRBV3-1 to TRBJ2-2; D is perhaps TRBD2 (6 bases). The CDR3 consists of 14 residues. Trimming removed 1 base from V and 4 bases from J, with 7 bases in between. Germline V gene lookup returns CDR1 LGHDT and CDR2 YNNKEL (reference sequence). This chain's CDR3 is CASSQGSGTGELFF. For the CDR3, the DNA is TGTGCCAGCAGCCAAGGTAGCGGCACCGGGGAGCTGTTTTTT.

V usage is TRBV5-1 and J usage is TRBJ2-1, with 9 bases fitting TRBD1. The CDR3 runs 15 residues. Germline V CDR1 and CDR2: SGHRS, YFSETQ. Germline trimming cut 2 bases from V and 3 bases from J; bases unmatched to any gene: 3. The CDR3 protein is CASSLGTGNYNEQFF. The DNA of the CDR3 is TGCGCCAGCAGCTTAGGGACAGGGAACTACAATGAGCAGTTCTTC.

V usage is TRBV6-5 and J usage is TRBJ1-2; D is possibly TRBD1 (6 bases). CDR3 length: 13 amino acids. With 5 bases removed from V and 8 bases from J, the gap between germline ends came to 15 bases. Germline V gene lookup returns CDR1 MNHEY and CDR2 SVGAGI. The CDR3 region has the DNA TGTGCCAGCAGTCCCTGGACAGCGGGAGGCTACACCTTC. Residues: CASSPWTAGGYTF.

The chain is built from TRBV28 and TRBJ1-2, with a possible D match to TRBD1 (6 bases). V lost 3 bases and J lost 4, with 12 bases in between. This CDR3 comprises 14 residues. Per the germline V gene, CDR1 is MDHEN and CDR2 is SYDVKM. The DNA for the CDR3 is TGTGCCAGCAGTTTTTTGGACAGCCGCTATGGCTACACCTTC. Translating it yields CASSFLDSRYGYTF.

The chain carries TRBV30 and TRBJ1-5; D is ambiguous. There are 14 residues in the CDR3. Trimming took 0 bases from V and 2 from J, leaving 8 bases between them. CDR1 and CDR2 from the germline V gene are GTSNPN and SVGIG (reference sequence). The CDR3 is CAWSVGTGNQPQHF. The CDR3 coding sequence is TGTGCCTGGAGTGTAGGTACAGGCAATCAGCCCCAGCATTTT.

In this sample, this clonotype turned up once. A read error likely explains this, since a far larger clone differs by one base. The chain links TRBV26 to TRBJ2-7; the table's D call, TRBD1, has no DNA check behind it. TRBV26 is a recognized pseudogene. The CDR3 is 15 amino acids. CDR3: CAGSPRDSSSDEQYF. CDR3 coding DNA: TGTGCCGGCAGTCCCCGGGACAGCTCGTCGGACGAGCAGTACTTC.

This clonotype was counted at least ten times. The rearrangement links TRBV6-2 or TRBV6-3 to TRBJ1-2; possibly TRBD1 for D (6 bases). Germline CDR1 and CDR2: MNHEY and SVGEGT. This CDR3 region has 15 residues. Trimming pared 5 bases from V and 5 bases from J, leaving 18 bases between. The DNA for the CDR3 is TGTGCCAGCAGTCCAGGTCAACAGGGATGGTATGGCTACACCTTC. It codes for CASSPGQQGWYGYTF.

In this sample, this clonotype turned up many times. The rearrangement joins TRBV7-2 to TRBJ2-5; 11 bases line up with TRBD1. J gave up 5 bases and V 2 bases, and 4 bases lay outside the gene matches. There are 15 residues in the CDR3. Germline assignment: CDR1 SGHTA and CDR2 FQGNSA. CDR3 sequence reads: CASSLLGQGGETQYF. For the CDR3, the DNA is TGTGCCAGCAGCTTACTGGGACAGGGGGGCGAGACCCAGTACTTC.

This clonotype has ten or more counts. The V call is TRBV3-1, the J call TRBJ2-2; D unresolved. V gave up 1 base and J gave up 2 bases, with 8 bases separating them. This CDR3 has 15 amino acids. Germline V gene lookup returns CDR1 LGHDT and CDR2 YNNKEL (reference sequence). The CDR3 protein is CASSQAASNTGELFF. The CDR3 nucleotides are TGTGCCAGCAGCCAAGCGGCCAGCAACACCGGGGAGCTGTTTTTT.

V and J are TRBV18 and TRBJ1-1, with D maybe TRBD1 (6 bases). The germline gives CDR1 KGHSH, CDR2 LQKENI. Trimming removed 6 bases from V and 0 bases from J, with 20 bases in between. This CDR3 is built from 17 residues. The CDR3 loop reads CASSGRTGGAMNTEAFF. In DNA, the CDR3 is TGTGCCAGCTCGGGACGGACCGGGGGGGCAATGAACACTGAAGCTTTCTTT. Combining the CDR3 with reference TRBV18 and TRBJ1-1 gives the whole variable domain NAGVMQNPRHLVRRRGQEARLRCSPMKGHSHVYWYRQLPEEGLKFMVYLQKENIIDESGMPKERFSAEFPKEGPSILRIQQVVRGDSAAYFCASSGRTGGAMNTEAFFGQGTRLTVV.

Many counts were recorded for this clonotype. The chain recombines TRBV4-3 with TRBJ2-2; TRBD2 matches 13 bases. The germline V gene encodes CDR1 LGHNA and CDR2 YSLEER. CDR3 length: 17 residues. V shed 3 bases and J 3 bases; nucleotides not matched to a gene: 4. CDR3 sequence: CASSQRTSGRDTGELFF. CDR3 coding DNA: TGCGCCAGCAGCCAGCGCACTAGCGGGAGGGACACCGGGGAGCTGTTTTTT.

This rearrangement joins TRBV6-5 to TRBJ2-3, with D possibly being TRBD2 (6 bases). CDR1 is MNHEY and CDR2 is SVGAGI in the germline V gene. The CDR3 runs 13 residues. V was pared by 4 bases and J by 6 bases, with 11 bases between. The CDR3 here is CASSLLRGDTQYF. The CDR3 DNA follows: TGTGCCAGCAGTTTACTCCGGGGGGATACGCAGTATTTT.

This clonotype came up many times. At one boundary the junction diverges from the germline segment, which might be a read error. The chain is built from TRBV7-6 and TRBJ2-5; perhaps TRBD1 as D (5 bases). This CDR3 region has 14 residues. Germline-derived CDR1 and CDR2 are SGHVS and FNYEAQ. For the CDR3, the DNA is TGTGCTAGCAGCTTGCAGGGTAGAAAAGAGACCCAGTACTTC. It is translated as CASSLQGRKETQYF.

This clonotype was picked up many times. V and J are TRBV6-2 or TRBV6-3 and TRBJ2-1; 8 nucleotides line up with TRBD2. CDR1 MNHEY and CDR2 SVGEGT come from the germline V gene. The CDR3 is made up of 15 amino acids. V was clipped by 2 bases and J by 7 bases; unmatched bases: 7. The CDR3 nucleotides are TGTGCCAGCAGTTACATCTCGGGAGGGGCTAATGAGCAGTTCTTC. It yields the protein CASSYISGGANEQFF.

This clonotype was observed at least ten times. V usage is TRBV12-3 or TRBV12-4 and J usage is TRBJ2-1, with 8 bases identical to TRBD1. The ends lost 4 bases at V and 3 bases at J; junction bases unmatched: 5. CDR3 length: 15 amino acids. In DNA, the CDR3 is TGTGCCAGCAGTTCCGACAGGGGCTACTACAATGAGCAGTTCTTC. It codes for CASSSDRGYYNEQFF.

The V gene is TRBV7-2, the J gene TRBJ2-1; 12 nucleotides agree with TRBD2. The ends lost 4 bases at V and 1 base at J; junction bases unmatched: 5. Germline V gene sequence: CDR1 SGHTA, CDR2 FQGNSA. The CDR3 length is 17 residues. This chain's CDR3 is CASSSSSGGASYNEQFF. CDR3 bases: TGTGCCAGCAGCTCCTCTAGCGGGGGGGCATCCTACAATGAGCAGTTCTTC.

This clonotype appeared many times. DNA of the CDR3: TGTGCCAGCAGTTTGAGGGGGCAGGTATGGCGGAACACTGAAGCTTTCTTT. Encoded protein: CASSLRGQVWRNTEAFF. V is TRBV28 and J is TRBJ1-1; 7 nucleotides match TRBD1. V lost 3 bases to trimming and J lost 1 base; unmatched junction nucleotides: 11. Per the germline V gene, CDR1 is MDHEN and CDR2 is SYDVKM. The CDR3 loop spans 17 amino acids.

This clonotype was observed at least ten times. The CDR3 loop is CASSISLALADTQYF. The CDR3 DNA reads as TGTGCCAGTAGTATTTCTCTAGCTTTAGCAGATACGCAGTATTTT. The chain joins TRBV19 to TRBJ2-3; possible D gene TRBD2, 5 bases. CDR3 length: 15 amino acids. Germline V lookup: CDR1 LNHDA, CDR2 SQIVND (reference sequence). V lost 3 bases and J lost 4, with 14 bases in between.

Notes on this clonotype: This CDR3 is missing its conserved last phenylalanine or tryptophan, likely due to a read error. No DNA is shown, since the ends of the CDR3 on it are uncertain; the CDR3 is the one TCRdb lists. The J gene is TRBJ2-1, the V gene TRBV7-8; TRBD1 is the table's D call, not checked against the DNA. CDR1 is SGHVS and CDR2 is FQNEAQ in the germline V gene. Termini included, the CDR3 measures 14 amino acids. CDR3 sequence: CASSLISSDGRPLY.